Described below is a single T cell receptor (beta chain) sequence and its context. While infection was still active, Seattle patients were enrolled and then followed longitudinally. This specimen belongs to a study of blood T cell repertoires in COVID-19. At the level of the study: COVID-19 samples collected from the United States, Italy and Spain covered acute and convalescent phases. The analysed material was cDNA or gDNA that came from T cells, B-cell-depleted T cells, or PBMCs.

In the original analysis: Estimation of nucleated cell counts relied on the amplification of reference gene primers. Here immunoSEQ multiplex PCR was the method, and the copy in TCRdb shows in-frame clones only, minus some. V and J calls plus clone size are reproduced from that table; the DNA served to infer D and trimming. The sample includes 150,000 or so clones, about 85% of them seen just once. The germline V gene has CDR1 LNHDA and CDR2 SQIVND (reference sequence). Trimming shortened V by 4 bases and J by 5 bases, and 9 bases separated the two germline ends. This CDR3 spans 13 amino acids. The sequence was obtained from a man in his 60s with COVID-19, enrolled during active disease. The sequencing input was peripheral blood. The V gene is TRBV19, the J gene TRBJ2-1, with D perhaps TRBD2 (6 bases). CDR3 sequence: CASSTTGDNEQFF. The CDR3 coding sequence is TGTGCCAGTAGTACAACGGGAGACAATGAGCAGTTCTTC. The entire variable domain, with the rest obtained from reference TRBV19 and TRBJ2-1, is as follows: DGGITQSPKYLFRKEGQNVTLSCEQNLNHDAMYWYRQDPGQGLRLIYYSQIVNDFQKGDIAEGYSVSREKKESFPLTVTSAQKNPTAFYLCASSTTGDNEQFFGPGTRLTVL.